This passage covers 26 T cell receptor beta chains from one sample sequenced in a study of T cells in Graves' hyperthyroidism and ophthalmopathy. TCR beta CDR3 regions were amplified from RNA. During a first-round RT-PCR of the TCR CDR3, the HTBI primer set was used. TCRdb reprocessed the multiplex PCR reads via MiXCR and lists one record per CDR3 protein. The table shows 400,000 to 600,000 distinct CDR3 sequences, with about a fifth occurring only once. The sequenced sample consisted of blood. These receptors were collected from a man in his late teens or twenties with Graves' hyperthyroidism.

The V and J genes are TRBV20-1 and TRBJ1-1; D possibly corresponds to TRBD1 (5 bases). CDR1 is DFQATT and CDR2 is SNEGSKA in the germline V gene (reference sequence). This CDR3 comprises 12 residues. Between the trimmed V and J ends, which lost 5 bases and 10 bases, there was a span of 17 bases. CDR3 nucleotide sequence: TGCAGTGCTCCCGGGAAGCCGGGGGGAGCTTTCTTT. This gives the protein CSAPGKPGGAFF.

As regards this clonotype: One end of the junction varies from germline; a read error may be responsible. The chain recombines TRBV6-1 with TRBJ1-5; a weak D match, TRBD1 (5 bases). The length of the CDR3 is 14 residues. Germline V gene sequence: CDR1 MNHNS, CDR2 SASEGT. The CDR3 loop is CSSSETARYQPQHF. The CDR3 DNA reads TGTTCCAGCAGTGAGACAGCACGCTATCAGCCCCAGCATTTT.

There are many counts of this clonotype. The genes are TRBV12-3 or TRBV12-4 and TRBJ2-7; 7 bases fit TRBD1. V lost 8 bases, J lost 0 bases, and 7 bases stayed unmatched. The CDR3 runs to 14 residues. The CDR3 spells CASARDSLSYEQYF. The DNA for the CDR3 is TGTGCCAGCGCCCGGGACAGTCTCTCCTACGAGCAGTACTTC.

Notes on this clonotype: With a much larger clone just one base away, this may be a read error. The chain is built from TRBV7-9 and TRBJ2-2; D remains unclear. V was pared by 7 bases and J by 1 base, with 7 bases between. Germline V gives CDR1 SEHNR, CDR2 FQNEAQ (reference sequence). The CDR3 contains 13 residues. CDR3 DNA: TGTGCCAGCACTTACTGGAACACCGGGGAGCTGTTTTTT. It codes for CASTYWNTGELFF.

The J gene is TRBJ2-5, the V gene TRBV11-1; D may be TRBD1 (5 bases). The CDR3 is made up of 14 amino acids. Trimming left V 5 bases short and J 5 bases short, with 15 bases between. Germline V gives CDR1 SGHAT, CDR2 FQDESV (reference sequence). CDR3 sequence reads: CASSPGHSGETQYF. In DNA form, the CDR3 reads TGTGCCAGCAGCCCAGGACACAGTGGGGAGACCCAGTACTTC.

The chain recombines TRBV12-3 or TRBV12-4 with TRBJ1-5; TRBD1 matches 11 bases. The J segment lost 5 bases and the V segment lost 5 bases, leaving 5 bases of the junction unmatched. This CDR3 is built from 15 residues. This CDR3 is CASSARTGGHQPQHF. The CDR3 nucleotides read TGTGCCAGCAGTGCCAGGACAGGGGGCCATCAGCCCCAGCATTTT.

This clonotype showed up many times. The genes are TRBV5-5 and TRBJ1-1; D not certain. The CDR3 totals 13 residues. The ends were cut back, 0 bases at V and 4 bases at J, with 7 bases in the middle. Germline CDR1 is SGHKS and CDR2 is YYEKEE (reference sequence). The CDR3 here is CASSLGPFTEAFF. The CDR3 region has the DNA TGTGCCAGCAGCTTGGGGCCGTTCACTGAAGCTTTCTTT.

This clonotype has a count of ten or more. The V call is TRBV28, the J call TRBJ1-1; the D gene is possibly TRBD1 (6 bases). The germline V gene encodes CDR1 MDHEN and CDR2 SYDVKM. This CDR3 has 16 residues. Trimming shortened V by 6 bases and J by 0 bases, and 17 bases separated the two germline ends. CDR3 in DNA: TGTGCCAGCAGCACCCTAAGCGGGACATTGAACACTGAAGCTTTCTTT. It codes for CASSTLSGTLNTEAFF.

With respect to this clonotype: A much larger clone lies one base from this, so it may be a read error. The rearrangement links TRBV10-2 to TRBJ2-5, with 9 bases lining up with TRBD2. The CDR3 runs to 15 residues. The germline CDR1 and CDR2 sequences are WSHSY and SAAADI. CDR3: CASSETSGLQETKYF. The DNA of the CDR3 is TGCGCCAGCAGTGAGACTAGCGGGCTCCAAGAGACCAAGTACTTC.

This clonotype was detected only a few times. The chain joins TRBV18 to TRBJ2-7; D may be TRBD1 or TRBD2 (6 bases each). Trimming cost V 6 bases and J 2 bases, with 14 bases left between them. Per germline, CDR1 KGHSH and CDR2 LQKENI. The CDR3 is 14 amino acids. DNA for the CDR3: TGTGCCAGCTCGAAAGGGGGGTTAACCTACGAGCAGTACTTC. Protein product: CASSKGGLTYEQYF.

The chain combines TRBV12-3 or TRBV12-4 with TRBJ2-5; D is unresolved. The CDR3 covers 13 residues. Trimming pared 6 bases from V and 12 bases from J, leaving 20 bases between. This chain's CDR3 is CASRGLDQETEYF. CDR3 sequence (DNA): TGTGCCAGCAGGGGCCTAGACCAAGAGACGGAGTACTTC.

The sample holds many counts of this clonotype. This chain joins TRBV6-1 and TRBJ1-1; D ambiguous. Germline values: CDR1 MNHNS, CDR2 SASEGT. The V gene lost 7 bases and the J gene lost 0 bases, with 12 bases spanning the gap. This CDR3 is 14 amino acids long. CDR3 loop: CASNAETMNTEAFF. The CDR3 bases are TGTGCCAGCAATGCAGAGACAATGAACACTGAAGCTTTCTTT.

This clonotype was observed at least ten times. The chain is built from TRBV6-1 and TRBJ1-5; 7 bases match TRBD1. Germline CDR1 is MNHNS and CDR2 is SASEGT. The CDR3 has 13 amino acids. Losses at the gene ends were 5 bases for V and 9 bases for J; bases not matched to a gene: 7. Written as DNA, the CDR3 is TGTGCCAGCAGTAGACAGGGCTATCGGCCCCAGCATTTT. Amino acid sequence: CASSRQGYRPQHF.

V gene TRBV20-1 combines with J gene TRBJ2-7; 8 positions match TRBD1. The V segment lost 4 bases and the J segment 7 bases; nucleotides outside the gene matches: 12. Germline V CDR1 and CDR2: DFQATT, SNEGSKA (reference sequence). CDR3 length: 14 amino acids. CDR3 sequence (DNA): TGCAGTGCTACCGGCTCCCAGGGGGCAGGGGAGCAGTACTTC. This encodes CSATGSQGAGEQYF.

This clonotype was counted at least ten times. The chain uses TRBV5-1 and TRBJ2-2; D might be TRBD2 (5 bases). Germline V gene lookup returns CDR1 SGHRS and CDR2 YFSETQ. V was pared by 2 bases and J by 3 bases, with 17 bases between. This CDR3 has 17 amino acids. CDR3 nucleotides: TGCGCCAGCAGCTTAATCACATGGGAGAAGGACACCGGGGAGCTGTTTTTT. It yields the protein CASSLITWEKDTGELFF. The entire variable domain, with the rest obtained from reference TRBV5-1 and TRBJ2-2, is as follows: KAGVTQTPRYLIKTRGQQVTLSCSPISGHRSVSWYQQTPGQGLQFLFEYFSETQRNKGNFPGRFSGRQFSNSRSEMNVSTLELGDSALYLCASSLITWEKDTGELFFGEGSRLTVL.

This clonotype occurred many times. The chain carries TRBV11-2 and TRBJ2-7; maybe TRBD1 (6 bases). Germline assignment: CDR1 SGHAT and CDR2 FQNNGV. There are 15 residues in the CDR3. V lost 5 bases and J 3 bases, leaving 17 bases between the germline ends. The CDR3 protein is CASSQLQGRDYEQYF. CDR3 nucleotide sequence: TGTGCCAGCAGCCAGCTGCAGGGGCGAGACTACGAGCAGTACTTC. The full variable domain, its missing parts supplied by reference TRBV11-2 and TRBJ2-7, is EAGVAQSPRYKIIEKRQSVAFWCNPISGHATLYWYQQILGQGPKLLIQFQNNGVVDDSQLPKDRFSAERLKGVDSTLKIQPAKLEDSAVYLCASSQLQGRDYEQYFGPGTRLTVT.

This clonotype was observed at least ten times. The CDR3 spells CSVEGTGAREYF. Written as DNA, the CDR3 is TGCAGCGTGGAGGGGACGGGAGCGAGGGAGTACTTC. The V and J genes are TRBV29-1 and TRBJ2-7, with D possibly matching TRBD2 (6 bases). The germline CDR1 and CDR2 sequences are SQVTM and ANQGSEA. The CDR3 length is 12 residues. The V and J ends lost 6 bases and 11 bases respectively, with 20 bases between them.

This clonotype was picked up many times. J is TRBJ1-1 and V is TRBV30, with a possible D match to TRBD1 (5 bases). V was pared by 3 bases and J by 0 bases, with 14 bases between. Germline CDR1 and CDR2: GTSNPN and SVGIG (reference sequence). The CDR3 has 15 residues. The DNA for the CDR3 is TGTGCCTGGAGCCATTCGGGACTAATGAACACTGAAGCTTTCTTT. It translates to CAWSHSGLMNTEAFF. The full variable domain, completed using reference TRBV30 and TRBJ1-1, is SQTIHQWPATLVQPVGSPLSLECTVEGTSNPNLYWYRQAAGRGLQLLFYSVGIGQISSEVPQNLSASRPQDRQFILSSKKLLLSDSGFYLCAWSHSGLMNTEAFFGQGTRLTVV.

This clonotype has a handful of counts. The V gene is TRBV11-1, the J gene TRBJ2-2, with 8 bases aligning to TRBD2. V dropped 5 bases and J dropped 4; count of bases not matched to a gene: 9. The CDR3 is made up of 16 amino acids. CDR1 is SGHAT, CDR2 FQDESV, per germline (reference sequence). The CDR3 region has the DNA TGTGCCAGCAGCCCTAGAAGCGGGGGCCTCACCGGGGAGCTGTTTTTT. Its translation: CASSPRSGGLTGELFF.

This clonotype was found many times. V is TRBV6-5 and J is TRBJ1-1, with D possibly TRBD1 on 5 matching bases. The CDR3 contains 15 residues. V was clipped by 1 base and J by 0 bases, with 9 bases between them. CDR1 is MNHEY and CDR2 is SVGAGI in the germline V gene. The CDR3 nucleotides read TGTGCCAGCAGTTACTACTCGACAGTGAACACTGAAGCTTTCTTT. As protein: CASSYYSTVNTEAFF.

This sequence joins TRBV5-1 and TRBJ2-7; D unresolved. Germline lookup yields CDR1 SGHRS and CDR2 YFSETQ. V shed 3 bases and J shed 7 bases, with 14 bases lying between them. This CDR3 spans 13 amino acids. CDR3 residues: CASSSSAGLEQYF. In DNA, the CDR3 is TGCGCCAGCAGCTCCTCGGCAGGCCTGGAGCAGTACTTC.

This clonotype was detected many times. The V call is TRBV5-1, the J call TRBJ2-2, with 10 nucleotides matching TRBD1. V shed 4 bases, J shed 4 bases, and the junction held 4 bases outside the gene matches. This CDR3 spans 15 amino acids. Per germline, CDR1 SGHRS and CDR2 YFSETQ. The CDR3 region has the DNA TGCGCCAGCAGCCCCGGGACAGGGGTCACCGGGGAGCTGTTTTTT. Translated, it gives CASSPGTGVTGELFF.

The chain couples TRBV7-9 to TRBJ1-5; unclear D gene. Per germline, CDR1 SEHNR and CDR2 FQNEAQ (reference sequence). Trimming removed 1 base from V and 0 bases from J, with 7 bases in between. The CDR3 is made up of 15 amino acids. The CDR3 region has the DNA TGTGCCAGCAGCTTAGGCATTCATAGCAATCAGCCCCAGCATTTT. It encodes CASSLGIHSNQPQHF.

This clonotype was detected ten times or more. The chain combines TRBV6-1 with TRBJ2-7; 7 nucleotides align to TRBD1. This CDR3 has 13 residues. J was trimmed by 5 bases and V by 8 bases; bases with no gene match: 9. Germline V CDR1 and CDR2: MNHNS, SASEGT. The chain's CDR3 is CASSGTDPHEQYF. CDR3 nucleotide sequence: TGTGCCAGCTCGGGGACAGATCCCCACGAGCAGTACTTC.

At least ten counts were recorded for this clonotype. The genes are TRBV7-9 and TRBJ1-1; no definite D call. Germline assignment: CDR1 SEHNR and CDR2 FQNEAQ (reference sequence). Trimming took off 3 bases at V and 0 bases at J, with 8 bases between the two ends. The CDR3 has 14 residues. The chain's CDR3 is CASSFVNLNTEAFF. CDR3 nucleotide sequence: TGTGCCAGCAGCTTTGTGAACCTGAACACTGAAGCTTTCTTT.

V and J are TRBV5-1 and TRBJ2-5; TRBD1 matches 9 bases. The J segment lost 2 bases and the V segment lost 5 bases, leaving 7 bases of the junction unmatched. Germline V gene data show CDR1 as SGHRS and CDR2 as YFSETQ. The CDR3 is 15 residues long. CDR3 amino acids: CASRKGTGPQETQYF. As DNA, the CDR3 is TGCGCCAGCAGAAAAGGGACAGGGCCACAAGAGACCCAGTACTTC. The full variable domain, with the rest looked up from reference TRBV5-1 and TRBJ2-5, is KAGVTQTPRYLIKTRGQQVTLSCSPISGHRSVSWYQQTPGQGLQFLFEYFSETQRNKGNFPGRFSGRQFSNSRSEMNVSTLELGDSALYLCASRKGTGPQETQYFGPGTRLLVL.